One and the same sample provided the 9 T cell receptor beta chains below, sequenced in a study of Ad26.COV2.S vaccination and SARS-CoV-2 variants. Treatment given: some 20 received Ad26.COV2.S at low or high dose, single or two shots; roughly five received placebo; per-sample allocation not given. Samples were taken on day 63 after the first vaccine or placebo injection. The method was immunoSEQ multiplex PCR; TCRdb's version includes in-frame clones alone and lacks a portion of them. The data show more than 300,000 clones, around four fifths seen once. The material sequenced was peripheral blood, taken in a trial of Ad26.COV2.S vaccine versus placebo. The receptor set was obtained from a person aged 18 to 65 who received the Ad26.COV2.S COVID-19 vaccine or a placebo.

The chain links TRBV16 to TRBJ1-5; D gene ambiguous. The CDR3 covers 12 residues. Germline CDR1 is KGHSY and CDR2 is FQNENV. The V end was cut by 4 bases, the J end by 14 bases, with 15 bases between. The CDR3 spells CASSPQLWPEHF. CDR3 coding DNA: TGTGCCAGCAGCCCCCAACTTTGGCCGGAGCATTTT.

The V and J genes are TRBV25-1 and TRBJ2-5; TRBD2 agrees at 9 bases. The CDR3 runs 14 residues. Looked up from germline, CDR1 is MGHDK and CDR2 is SYGVNS. V shed 3 bases and J 6 bases; nucleotides not matched to a gene: 5. The CDR3 DNA follows: TGTGCCAGCAGTGATAAGCGGGGGGTTCAGACCCAGTACTTC. It specifies CASSDKRGVQTQYF.

The V and J genes are TRBV11-2 and TRBJ1-2; D is ambiguous. The germline V gene encodes CDR1 SGHAT and CDR2 FQNNGV. This CDR3 has 17 residues. Trimming shortened V by 5 bases and J by 2 bases, and 21 bases separated the two germline ends. CDR3 DNA: TGTGCCAGCAGCCCCCTTAACCGCCGGCCGGGAAACTATGGCTACACCTTC. Translation gives CASSPLNRRPGNYGYTF.

The chain is built from TRBV19 and TRBJ1-2, with TRBD1 as a possible D gene (6 bases). CDR1 LNHDA and CDR2 SQIVND come from the germline V gene (reference sequence). The CDR3 runs 13 residues. Trimming removed 5 bases from V and 4 bases from J, with 11 bases in between. CDR3 nucleotides: TGTGCCAGTAGTCCGGGGACATTCTATGGCTACACCTTC. It yields the protein CASSPGTFYGYTF.

The V and J genes are TRBV19 and TRBJ2-5; D is tentatively TRBD1 or TRBD2 (6 bases each). The CDR3 runs 15 residues. Germline CDR1 reads LNHDA; CDR2 reads SQIVND (reference sequence). Trimming cost V 1 base and J 1 base, with 10 bases left between them. This CDR3 reads CASSIGGGSQETQYF. CDR3 bases: TGTGCCAGTAGTATAGGAGGGGGGTCCCAAGAGACCCAGTACTTC.

This clone has only one observation. This chain uses TRBV10-2 with TRBJ1-5; D might be TRBD1 (5 bases). With 4 bases removed from V and 0 bases from J, the gap between germline ends came to 16 bases. The CDR3 has 17 residues. Germline V CDR1 and CDR2: WSHSY, SAAADI. In DNA, the CDR3 is TGCGCCAGCAGTGTGGTTATACAGGAGAATAGCAATCAGCCCCAGCATTTT. This sequence encodes CASSVVIQENSNQPQHF.

J is TRBJ1-1 and V is TRBV5-1, with D uncertain. Germline loops: CDR1 SGHRS, CDR2 YFSETQ. The CDR3 covers 14 residues. V dropped 4 bases and J dropped 1 base, with 11 bases sitting between them. The DNA for the CDR3 is TGCGCCAGCAGCGGCGGGTTTGGGAACACTGAAGCTTTCTTT. Its translation is CASSGGFGNTEAFF.

The J gene is TRBJ2-7, the V gene TRBV5-4; D remains ambiguous. The V gene's germline CDR1 is SGHNT and CDR2 YYREEE (reference sequence). The CDR3 consists of 11 residues. V dropped 4 bases and J dropped 6 bases, with 8 bases sitting between them. The CDR3 sequence is CASSRAGEQYF. CDR3 coding DNA: TGTGCCAGCAGCCGGGCAGGCGAGCAGTACTTC. Full variable domain (missing parts from reference TRBV5-4 and TRBJ2-7): ETGVTQSPTHLIKTRGQQVTLRCSSQSGHNTVSWYQQALGQGPQFIFQYYREEENGRGNFPPRFSGLQFPNYSSELNVNALELDDSALYLCASSRAGEQYFGPGTRLTVT.

This clone occurred a few times. The rearrangement joins TRBV27 to TRBJ2-2; no clear D gene. Germline CDR1 and CDR2: MNHEY and SMNVEV (reference sequence). The CDR3 runs 13 residues. The V gene lost 1 base and the J gene lost 2 bases, with 2 bases spanning the gap. The CDR3 protein is CASSLFNTGELFF. For the CDR3, the DNA is TGTGCCAGCAGTTTATTTAACACCGGGGAGCTGTTTTTT.